Below, 16 T cell receptor beta chains from the same sample are listed, as sequenced in a study of TIL therapy for anti-PD-1-resistant metastatic lung cancer. This was the immunoSEQ v3 assay. The method was immunoSEQ multiplex PCR; TCRdb's version includes in-frame clones alone and lacks a portion of them. Counted here are 15,000 to 20,000 clones, roughly 85% occurring once; the ten biggest clones make up over 2%. As to time point: pre-treatment sample, taken before nivolumab and TIL therapy. The material sequenced was blood, taken at baseline. Every receptor here comes from a person between 30 and 80 years old with non-small cell lung cancer.

V is TRBV28 and J is TRBJ2-7, with 10 positions matching TRBD1. The length of the CDR3 is 16 residues. Germline CDR1 MDHEN, CDR2 SYDVKM. Losses at the gene ends were 3 bases for V and 3 bases for J; bases not matched to a gene: 8. The CDR3 sequence: CASSFGVTGGIYEQYF. Here the CDR3 DNA reads TGTGCCAGCAGTTTTGGGGTGACAGGGGGCATCTACGAGCAGTACTTC.

This clone has only one observation. This rearrangement joins TRBV15 to TRBJ1-3; D perhaps matches TRBD1 (5 bases). V was shortened by 5 bases and J by 2 bases, with 13 bases between the two germline ends. CDR1 is LNHNV and CDR2 is YYDKDF in the germline V gene (reference sequence). The CDR3 is 15 residues long. The CDR3 DNA sequence: TGTGCCACCAGCCAACCCCAGGGTGCTGGAAACACCATATATTTT. It codes for CATSQPQGAGNTIYF.

In its sample, this clone was seen once. The rearrangement links TRBV7-2 to TRBJ2-3; tentative D call: TRBD2 (7 bases). V lost 1 base and J 2 bases, leaving 16 bases between the germline ends. Germline V CDR1 and CDR2: SGHTA, FQGNSA. This CDR3 region has 17 residues. CDR3 protein: CASSLENRGANTDTQYF. CDR3 nucleotide sequence: TGTGCCAGCAGCTTAGAAAATCGGGGGGCCAACACAGATACGCAGTATTTT.

In DNA, the CDR3 is TGTGCCAGTTTAGGGGAGAAGGGATCTGCCTACAATGAGCAGTTCTTC. Translating gives CASLGEKGSAYNEQFF. The V and J genes are TRBV28 and TRBJ2-1; D might be TRBD1 or TRBD2, each matching 5 bases. Per the germline V gene, CDR1 is MDHEN and CDR2 is SYDVKM. Trimming left V 9 bases short and J 2 bases short, with 20 bases between. The CDR3 is 16 amino acids.

V is TRBV7-2 and J is TRBJ2-5; D could derive from TRBD1 or TRBD2 (7 bases each). The CDR3 runs 15 residues. Germline CDR1 SGHTA, CDR2 FQGNSA. V was cut by 4 bases and J by 5 bases, with 17 bases left in between. The CDR3 reads CASSSRQGGIETQYF. CDR3 DNA: TGTGCCAGCAGCTCGAGACAGGGAGGGATTGAGACCCAGTACTTC.

Worth noting for this clone: This likely comes from a read error, as the CDR3 has no conserved phenylalanine or tryptophan at its end. The rearrangement uses TRBV27 and TRBJ2-7; 9 bases align to TRBD2. Per germline, CDR1 MNHEY and CDR2 SMNVEV (reference sequence). The ends lost 6 bases at V and 1 base at J; junction bases unmatched: 7. This CDR3 has 15 residues. CDR3 sequence: CASRLAGDLSYEQYL. CDR3 in DNA: TGTGCCAGCAGATTAGCGGGAGATTTATCCTACGAGCAGTACCTC.

The rearrangement joins TRBV10-3 to TRBJ1-6, with D possibly being TRBD1 (6 bases). The CDR3 runs to 17 residues. V lost 6 bases, J lost 0 bases, and 15 bases lay in between. The V gene's germline CDR1 is ENHRY and CDR2 SYGVKD. The DNA for the CDR3 is TGTGCCATCAGCCGGGGGGGCCCGAGCTCCTATAATTCACCCCTCCACTTT. Protein sequence: CAISRGGPSSYNSPLHF.

The chain employs TRBV19 and TRBJ2-6, with TRBD1 matching over 9 bases. Germline V gene data show CDR1 as LNHDA and CDR2 as SQIVND (reference sequence). The V gene end was trimmed by 4 bases and the J gene end by 2 bases; junction bases not matched to a gene: 6. CDR3 length: 17 residues. This chain's CDR3 is CASSRTGGATGANVLTF. The CDR3 bases are TGTGCCAGTAGTAGAACAGGGGGCGCAACTGGGGCCAACGTCCTGACTTTC.

The chain carries TRBV27 and TRBJ1-5; D is uncertain. The germline V and J ends were trimmed by 5 bases and 2 bases, with 10 bases remaining between them. Per germline, CDR1 MNHEY and CDR2 SMNVEV (reference sequence). This CDR3 comprises 14 residues. For the CDR3, the DNA is TGTGCCAGCAGTCCCCCTATGGGCAATCAGCCCCAGCATTTT. Its translation is CASSPPMGNQPQHF.

This sequence joins TRBV19 and TRBJ2-5; D is ambiguous. The CDR3 spans 11 residues. Germline V gene lookup returns CDR1 LNHDA and CDR2 SQIVND (reference sequence). V was trimmed by 3 bases and J by 8 bases, leaving 7 bases between them. This CDR3 reads CASSMEGTQYF. In nucleotides, the CDR3 is TGTGCCAGTAGTATGGAAGGTACCCAGTACTTC.

The rearrangement links TRBV11-2 to TRBJ2-1; a possible D gene is TRBD2 (7 bases). Deletions cut 5 bases from V and 4 bases from J, with 12 bases between. CDR1 and CDR2 from the germline V gene are SGHAT and FQNNGV. This CDR3 has 14 amino acids. The DNA for the CDR3 is TGTGCCAGCAGCACCCGGGGGGCTTACAATGAGCAGTTCTTC. As protein: CASSTRGAYNEQFF.

This clone has just one count. The chain recombines TRBV9 with TRBJ2-5; D gene ambiguous. V was cut by 4 bases and J by 1 base, with 14 bases left in between. Germline V gives CDR1 SGDLS, CDR2 YYNGEE. This CDR3 is built from 15 residues. CDR3 amino acids: CASSRSAGPQETQYF. The CDR3 nucleotides read TGTGCCAGCAGCCGATCCGCCGGCCCCCAAGAGACCCAGTACTTC.

This chain links TRBV7-9 with TRBJ1-6; 9 bases line up with TRBD1. Unmatched junction bases numbered 5, after V lost 7 bases and J lost 7 bases. Germline-derived CDR1 and CDR2 are SEHNR and FQNEAQ (reference sequence). The CDR3 length is 14 residues. The CDR3 coding sequence is TGTGCCAGCATGCGGACAGGGGAAAATTCACCCCTCCACTTT. This codes for CASMRTGENSPLHF. The complete variable domain, with remaining parts taken from reference TRBV7-9 and TRBJ1-6, reads DTGVSQNPRHKITKRGQNVTFRCDPISEHNRLYWYRQTLGQGPEFLTYFQNEAQLEKSRLLSDRFSAERPKGSFSTLEIQRTEQGDSAMYLCASMRTGENSPLHFGNGTRLTVT.

The genes are TRBV15 and TRBJ2-5; D might be TRBD2 (6 bases). V was trimmed by 0 bases and J by 13 bases, leaving 24 bases between them. This CDR3 has 16 residues. CDR1 LNHNV and CDR2 YYDKDF come from the germline V gene (reference sequence). The CDR3 spells CATSRDRAGSGSMVYF. The CDR3 coding sequence is TGTGCCACCAGCAGAGATCGTGCGGGGTCGGGTTCAATGGTGTACTTC.

This clone turned up a few times. Other nucleotide sequences in the sample specify the same CDR3. The V gene is TRBV30, the J gene TRBJ1-2; 7 bases are a match to TRBD1. The germline gives CDR1 GTSNPN, CDR2 SVGIG (reference sequence). Trimming took 0 bases from V and 4 from J; bases not matched to a gene: 2. There are 13 residues in the CDR3. This chain's CDR3 is CAWSVRTGYGYTF. Here the CDR3 DNA reads TGTGCCTGGAGTGTACGGACAGGCTATGGCTACACCTTC.

The rearrangement uses TRBV7-9 and TRBJ2-3, with D hard to call. The CDR3 totals 10 residues. CDR1 and CDR2 from the germline V gene are SEHNR and FQNEAQ (reference sequence). Trimming removed 5 bases at V and 8 bases at J, with 5 bases between. As DNA, the CDR3 is TGTGCCAGCAGCCATACTACGCAGTATTTT. It translates to CASSHTTQYF.